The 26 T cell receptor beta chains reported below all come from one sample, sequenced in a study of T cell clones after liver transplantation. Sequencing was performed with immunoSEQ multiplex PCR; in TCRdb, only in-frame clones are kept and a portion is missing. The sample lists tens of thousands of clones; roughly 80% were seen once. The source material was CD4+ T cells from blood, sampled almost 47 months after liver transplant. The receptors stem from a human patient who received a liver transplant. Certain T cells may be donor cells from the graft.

The DNA for the CDR3 is TGTGCCAGCAGCTTGGGGCCTAACACAGATACGCAGTATTTT. Translating gives CASSLGPNTDTQYF. V gene TRBV5-6 combines with J gene TRBJ2-3; D remains ambiguous. The germline V and J ends were trimmed by 0 bases and 2 bases, with 7 bases remaining between them. Germline assignment: CDR1 SGHDT and CDR2 YYEEEE. The CDR3 totals 14 residues.

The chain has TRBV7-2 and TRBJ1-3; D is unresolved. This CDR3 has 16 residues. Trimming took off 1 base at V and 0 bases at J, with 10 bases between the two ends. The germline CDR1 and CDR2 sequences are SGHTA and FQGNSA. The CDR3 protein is CASSLELGLSGNTIYF. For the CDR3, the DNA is TGTGCCAGCAGCTTAGAGTTAGGCCTCTCTGGAAACACCATATATTTT.

CDR3: CASSEGSSGVYEQYF. The CDR3 DNA reads TGCGCCAGCAGTGAGGGTTCGAGCGGGGTCTACGAGCAGTACTTC. The chain recombines TRBV10-1 with TRBJ2-7, with TRBD2 identical over 7 bases. V shed 2 bases, J shed 3 bases, and the junction held 7 bases outside the gene matches. Germline V gene sequence: CDR1 WNHNN, CDR2 SYGVQD (reference sequence). The CDR3 has 15 amino acids.

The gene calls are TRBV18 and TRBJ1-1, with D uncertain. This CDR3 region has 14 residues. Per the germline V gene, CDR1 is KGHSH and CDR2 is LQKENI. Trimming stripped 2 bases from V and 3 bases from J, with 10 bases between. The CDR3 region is CASSPTPGDTEAFF. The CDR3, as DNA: TGTGCCAGCTCACCAACCCCGGGTGACACTGAAGCTTTCTTT.

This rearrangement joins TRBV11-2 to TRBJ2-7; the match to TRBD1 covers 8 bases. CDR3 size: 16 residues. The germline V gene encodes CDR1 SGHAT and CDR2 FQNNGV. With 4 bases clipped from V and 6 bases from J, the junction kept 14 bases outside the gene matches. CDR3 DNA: TGTGCCAGCAGCTCGGACAGGGCTTTATTGTTCGGCGAGCAGTACTTC. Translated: CASSSDRALLFGEQYF.

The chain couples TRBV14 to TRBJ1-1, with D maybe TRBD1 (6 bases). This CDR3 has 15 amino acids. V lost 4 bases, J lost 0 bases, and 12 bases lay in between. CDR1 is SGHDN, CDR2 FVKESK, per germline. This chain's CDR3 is CASSRRGVMNTEAFF. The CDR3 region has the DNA TGTGCCAGCAGCCGCAGGGGAGTGATGAACACTGAAGCTTTCTTT. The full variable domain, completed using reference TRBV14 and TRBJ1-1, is EAGVTQFPSHSVIEKGQTVTLRCDPISGHDNLYWYRRVMGKEIKFLLHFVKESKQDESGMPNNRFLAERTGGTYSTLKVQPAELEDSGVYFCASSRRGVMNTEAFFGQGTRLTVV.

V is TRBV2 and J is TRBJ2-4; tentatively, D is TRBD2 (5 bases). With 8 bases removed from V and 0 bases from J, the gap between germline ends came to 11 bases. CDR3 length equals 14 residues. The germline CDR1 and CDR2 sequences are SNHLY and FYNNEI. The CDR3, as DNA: TGTGCCAGCCTCGGAGGCTTAGCCAAAAACATTCAGTACTTC. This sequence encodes CASLGGLAKNIQYF.

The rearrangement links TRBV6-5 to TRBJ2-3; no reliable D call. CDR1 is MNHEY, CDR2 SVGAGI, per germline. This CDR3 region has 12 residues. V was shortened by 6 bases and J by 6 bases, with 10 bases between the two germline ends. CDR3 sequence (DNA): TGTGCCAGCAGATACGAGTGGGATACGCAGTATTTT. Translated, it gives CASRYEWDTQYF.

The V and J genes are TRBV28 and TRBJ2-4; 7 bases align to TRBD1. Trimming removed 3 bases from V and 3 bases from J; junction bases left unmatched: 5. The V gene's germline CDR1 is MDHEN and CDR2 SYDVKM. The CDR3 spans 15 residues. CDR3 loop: CASSFDRAGKNIQYF. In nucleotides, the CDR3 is TGTGCCAGCAGTTTCGACAGGGCTGGCAAAAACATTCAGTACTTC. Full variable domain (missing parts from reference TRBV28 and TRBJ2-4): DVKVTQSSRYLVKRTGEKVFLECVQDMDHENMFWYRQDPGLGLRLIYFSYDVKMKEKGDIPEGYSVSREKKERFSLILESASTNQTSMYLCASSFDRAGKNIQYFGAGTRLSVL.

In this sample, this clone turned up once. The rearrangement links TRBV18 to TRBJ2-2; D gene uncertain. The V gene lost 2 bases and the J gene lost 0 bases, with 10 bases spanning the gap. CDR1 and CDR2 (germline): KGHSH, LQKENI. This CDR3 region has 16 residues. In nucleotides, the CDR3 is TGTGCCAGCTCACCAGATAGGCAGACGAACACCGGGGAGCTGTTTTTT. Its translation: CASSPDRQTNTGELFF.

The CDR3 DNA reads as TGTGCCATCAATAGGTGGGGTAGCACAGATACGCAGTATTTT. This translates into CAINRWGSTDTQYF. The gene calls are TRBV10-3 and TRBJ2-3; D gene uncertain. The CDR3 extends over 14 amino acids. With 7 bases removed from V and 0 bases from J, the gap between germline ends came to 11 bases. The germline V gene has CDR1 ENHRY and CDR2 SYGVKD.

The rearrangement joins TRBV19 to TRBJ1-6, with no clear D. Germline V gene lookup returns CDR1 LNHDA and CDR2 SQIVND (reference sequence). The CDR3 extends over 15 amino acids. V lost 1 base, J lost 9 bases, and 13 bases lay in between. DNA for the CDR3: TGTGCCAGTAGTATAGCCAGGAGCAGCGGTTCACCCCTCCACTTT. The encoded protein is CASSIARSSGSPLHF.

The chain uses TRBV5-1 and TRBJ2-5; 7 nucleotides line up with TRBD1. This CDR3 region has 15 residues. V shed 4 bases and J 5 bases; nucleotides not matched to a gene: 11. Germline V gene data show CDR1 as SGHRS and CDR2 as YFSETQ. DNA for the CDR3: TGCGCCAGCAGCACAGGGGACAGCGTCATCGAGACCCAGTACTTC. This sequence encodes CASSTGDSVIETQYF.

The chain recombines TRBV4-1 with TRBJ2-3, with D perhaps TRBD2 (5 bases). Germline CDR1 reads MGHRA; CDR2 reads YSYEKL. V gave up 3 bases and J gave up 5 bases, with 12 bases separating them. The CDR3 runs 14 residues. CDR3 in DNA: TGCGCCAGCAGCCATACAGCGGCGGGAGATACGCAGTATTTT. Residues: CASSHTAAGDTQYF.

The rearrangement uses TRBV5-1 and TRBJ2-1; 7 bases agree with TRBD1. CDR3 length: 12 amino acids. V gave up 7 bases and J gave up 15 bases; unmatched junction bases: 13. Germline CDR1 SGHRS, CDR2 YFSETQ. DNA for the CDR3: TGCGCCAGCTGTGAAGGGGGCGGTCCACGGTTCTTC. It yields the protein CASCEGGGPRFF.

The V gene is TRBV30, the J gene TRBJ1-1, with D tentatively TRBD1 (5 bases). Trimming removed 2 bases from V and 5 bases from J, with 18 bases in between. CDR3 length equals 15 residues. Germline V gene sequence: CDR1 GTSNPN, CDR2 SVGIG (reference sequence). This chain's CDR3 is CAWSNLRGARTEAFF. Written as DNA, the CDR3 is TGTGCCTGGAGTAATTTGAGGGGTGCACGGACTGAAGCTTTCTTT.

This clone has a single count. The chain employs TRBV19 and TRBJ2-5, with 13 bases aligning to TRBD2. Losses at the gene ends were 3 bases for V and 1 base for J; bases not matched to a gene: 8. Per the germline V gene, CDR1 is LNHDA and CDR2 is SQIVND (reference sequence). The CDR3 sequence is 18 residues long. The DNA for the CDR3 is TGTGCCAGTAGTATGCGAGGACTAGCGGGAGTGGGCCAAGAGACCCAGTACTTC. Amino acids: CASSMRGLAGVGQETQYF.

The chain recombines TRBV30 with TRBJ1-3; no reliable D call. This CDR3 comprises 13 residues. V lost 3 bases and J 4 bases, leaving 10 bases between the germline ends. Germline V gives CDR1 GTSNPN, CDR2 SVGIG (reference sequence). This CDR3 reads CAWRPAGGNTIYF. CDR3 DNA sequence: TGTGCCTGGAGGCCGGCCGGCGGAAACACCATATATTTT.

The DNA for the CDR3 is TGTGCCAGTAGTCCGGACCTCCCGAGGGACCGTAAACTGTTTTTT. Protein sequence: CASSPDLPRDRKLFF. This chain uses TRBV19 with TRBJ1-4, with D perhaps matching TRBD1 (5 bases). The CDR3 is 15 residues long. With 5 bases removed from V and 11 bases from J, the gap between germline ends came to 21 bases. CDR1 and CDR2 from the germline V gene are LNHDA and SQIVND (reference sequence).

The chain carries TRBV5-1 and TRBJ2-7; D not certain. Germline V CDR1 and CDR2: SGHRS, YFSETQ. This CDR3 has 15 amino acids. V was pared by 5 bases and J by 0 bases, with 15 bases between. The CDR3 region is CASRHNVLSSYEQYF. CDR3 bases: TGCGCCAGCAGGCATAACGTATTATCCTCCTACGAGCAGTACTTC.

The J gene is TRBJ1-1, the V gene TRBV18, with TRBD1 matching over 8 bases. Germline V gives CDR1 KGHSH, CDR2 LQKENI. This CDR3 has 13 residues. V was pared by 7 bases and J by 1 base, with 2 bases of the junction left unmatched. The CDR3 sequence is CASLGQANTEAFF. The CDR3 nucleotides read TGTGCCAGCTTGGGACAGGCGAACACTGAAGCTTTCTTT.

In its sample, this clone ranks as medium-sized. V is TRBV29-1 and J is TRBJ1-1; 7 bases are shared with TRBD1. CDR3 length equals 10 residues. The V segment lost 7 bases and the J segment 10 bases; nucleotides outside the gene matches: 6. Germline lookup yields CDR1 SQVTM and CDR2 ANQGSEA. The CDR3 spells CSGGQEIAFF. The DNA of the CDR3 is TGCAGCGGTGGACAGGAAATAGCTTTCTTT. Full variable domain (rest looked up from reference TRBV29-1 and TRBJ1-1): SAVISQKPSRDICQRGTSLTIQCQVDSQVTMMFWYRQQPGQSLTLIATANQGSEATYESGFVIDKFPISRPNLTFSTLTVSNMSPEDSSIYLCSGGQEIAFFGQGTRLTVV.

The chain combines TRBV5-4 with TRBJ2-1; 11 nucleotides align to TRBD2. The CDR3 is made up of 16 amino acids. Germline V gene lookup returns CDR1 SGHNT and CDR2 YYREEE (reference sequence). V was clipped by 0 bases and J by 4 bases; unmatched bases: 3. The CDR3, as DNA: TGTGCCAGCAGCTTGGCACTAGCGGGAGTGTACAATGAGCAGTTCTTC. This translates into CASSLALAGVYNEQFF.

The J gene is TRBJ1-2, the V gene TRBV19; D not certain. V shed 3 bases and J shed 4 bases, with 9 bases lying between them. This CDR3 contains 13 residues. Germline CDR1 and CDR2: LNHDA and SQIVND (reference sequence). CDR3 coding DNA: TGTGCCAGTAGTATCCCCGGATCCTATGGCTACACCTTC. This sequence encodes CASSIPGSYGYTF. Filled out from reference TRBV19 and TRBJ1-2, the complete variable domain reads DGGITQSPKYLFRKEGQNVTLSCEQNLNHDAMYWYRQDPGQGLRLIYYSQIVNDFQKGDIAEGYSVSREKKESFPLTVTSAQKNPTAFYLCASSIPGSYGYTFGSGTRLTVV.

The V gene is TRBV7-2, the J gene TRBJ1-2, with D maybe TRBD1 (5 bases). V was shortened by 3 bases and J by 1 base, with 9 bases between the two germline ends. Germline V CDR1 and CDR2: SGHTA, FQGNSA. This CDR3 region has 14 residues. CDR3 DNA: TGTGCCAGCAGCTTGGACAAGAATAACTATGGCTACACCTTC. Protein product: CASSLDKNNYGYTF.

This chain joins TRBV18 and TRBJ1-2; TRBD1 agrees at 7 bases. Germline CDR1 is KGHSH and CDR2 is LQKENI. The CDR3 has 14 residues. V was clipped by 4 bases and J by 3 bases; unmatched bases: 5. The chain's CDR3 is CASSQGDRDYGYTF. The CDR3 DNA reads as TGTGCCAGCTCACAGGGGGACAGAGACTATGGCTACACCTTC. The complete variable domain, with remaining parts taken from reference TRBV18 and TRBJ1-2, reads NAGVMQNPRHLVRRRGQEARLRCSPMKGHSHVYWYRQLPEEGLKFMVYLQKENIIDESGMPKERFSAEFPKEGPSILRIQQVVRGDSAAYFCASSQGDRDYGYTFGSGTRLTVV.